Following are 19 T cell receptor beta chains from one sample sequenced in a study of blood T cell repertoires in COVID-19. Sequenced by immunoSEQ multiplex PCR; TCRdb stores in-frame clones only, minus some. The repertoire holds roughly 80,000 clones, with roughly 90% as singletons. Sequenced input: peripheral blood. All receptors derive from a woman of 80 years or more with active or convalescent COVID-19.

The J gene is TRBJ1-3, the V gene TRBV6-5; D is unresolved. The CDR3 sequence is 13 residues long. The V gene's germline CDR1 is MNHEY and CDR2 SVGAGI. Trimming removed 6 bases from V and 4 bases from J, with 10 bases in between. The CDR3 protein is CASRFLRGNTIYF. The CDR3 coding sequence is TGTGCCAGCAGGTTTTTGAGAGGAAACACCATATATTTT.

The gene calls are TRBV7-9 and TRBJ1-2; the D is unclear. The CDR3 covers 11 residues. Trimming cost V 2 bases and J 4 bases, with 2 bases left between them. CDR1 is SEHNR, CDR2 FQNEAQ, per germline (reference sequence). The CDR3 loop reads CASSLLYGYTF. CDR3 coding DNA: TGTGCCAGCAGCTTACTCTATGGCTACACCTTC.

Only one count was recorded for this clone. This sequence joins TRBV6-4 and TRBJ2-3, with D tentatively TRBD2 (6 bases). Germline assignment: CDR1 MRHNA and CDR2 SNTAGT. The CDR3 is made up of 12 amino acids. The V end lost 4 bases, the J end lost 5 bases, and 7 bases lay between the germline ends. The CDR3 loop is CASSGSGDTQYF. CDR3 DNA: TGTGCCAGCAGTGGTAGCGGAGATACGCAGTATTTT.

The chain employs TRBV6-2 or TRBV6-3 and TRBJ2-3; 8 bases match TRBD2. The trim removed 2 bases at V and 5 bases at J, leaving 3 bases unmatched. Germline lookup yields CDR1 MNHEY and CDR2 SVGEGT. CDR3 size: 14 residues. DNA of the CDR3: TGTGCCAGCAGTTACCCGAGCGGGGGAGATACGCAGTATTTT. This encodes CASSYPSGGDTQYF.

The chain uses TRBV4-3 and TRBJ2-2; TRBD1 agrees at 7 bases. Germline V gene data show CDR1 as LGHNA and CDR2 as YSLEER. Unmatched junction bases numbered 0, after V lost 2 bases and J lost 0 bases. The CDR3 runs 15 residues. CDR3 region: CASSQQGANTGELFF. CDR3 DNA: TGCGCCAGCAGCCAACAGGGGGCGAACACCGGGGAGCTGTTTTTT.

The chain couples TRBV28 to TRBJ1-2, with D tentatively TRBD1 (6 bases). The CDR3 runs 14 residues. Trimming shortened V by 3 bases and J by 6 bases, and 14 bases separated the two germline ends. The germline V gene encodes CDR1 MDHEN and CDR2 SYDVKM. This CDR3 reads CASSFIGGANGYTF. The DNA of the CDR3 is TGTGCCAGCAGTTTTATAGGGGGTGCGAATGGCTACACCTTC.

In DNA, the CDR3 is TGTGCCAGCAGCCCCTCGGGACTAGCGGGGGGGCGCCAAGAGACCCAGTACTTC. Encoded protein: CASSPSGLAGGRQETQYF. The chain combines TRBV4-2 with TRBJ2-5, with 16 positions matching TRBD2. V was pared by 4 bases and J by 1 base, with 6 bases of the junction left unmatched. The CDR3 is 18 amino acids. Germline V gene lookup returns CDR1 LGHNA and CDR2 YNFKEQ.

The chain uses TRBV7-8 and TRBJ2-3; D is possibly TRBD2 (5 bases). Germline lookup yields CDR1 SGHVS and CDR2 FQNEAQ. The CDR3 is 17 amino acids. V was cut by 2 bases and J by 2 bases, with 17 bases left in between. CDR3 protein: CASSLREIAITTDTQYF. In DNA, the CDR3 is TGTGCCAGCAGCTTAAGGGAAATAGCGATAACCACAGATACGCAGTATTTT.

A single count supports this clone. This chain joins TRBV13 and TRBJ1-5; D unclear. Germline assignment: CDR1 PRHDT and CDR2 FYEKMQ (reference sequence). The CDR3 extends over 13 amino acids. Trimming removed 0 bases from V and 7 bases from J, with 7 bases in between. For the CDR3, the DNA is TGTGCCAGCAGCTTAGGCAGGCAACAGCCCCAGCATTTT. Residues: CASSLGRQQPQHF.

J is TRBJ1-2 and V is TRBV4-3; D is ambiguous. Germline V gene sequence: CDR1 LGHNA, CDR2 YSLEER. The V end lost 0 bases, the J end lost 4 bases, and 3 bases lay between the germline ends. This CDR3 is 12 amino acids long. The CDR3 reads CASSQDGYGYTF. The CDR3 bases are TGCGCCAGCAGCCAAGACGGCTATGGCTACACCTTC.

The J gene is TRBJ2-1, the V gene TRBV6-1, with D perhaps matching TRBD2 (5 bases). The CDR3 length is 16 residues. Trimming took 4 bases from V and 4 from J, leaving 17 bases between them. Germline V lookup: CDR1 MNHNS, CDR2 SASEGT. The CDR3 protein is CASSGLGEISYNEQFF. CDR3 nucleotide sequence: TGTGCCAGCAGTGGGCTCGGGGAGATTTCGTACAATGAGCAGTTCTTC.

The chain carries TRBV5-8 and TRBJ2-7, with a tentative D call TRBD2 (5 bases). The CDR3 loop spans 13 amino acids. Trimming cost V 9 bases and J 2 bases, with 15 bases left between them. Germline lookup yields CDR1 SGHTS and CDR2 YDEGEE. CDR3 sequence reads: CATKGLGTYEQYF. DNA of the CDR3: TGTGCCACTAAAGGACTGGGCACCTACGAGCAGTACTTC.

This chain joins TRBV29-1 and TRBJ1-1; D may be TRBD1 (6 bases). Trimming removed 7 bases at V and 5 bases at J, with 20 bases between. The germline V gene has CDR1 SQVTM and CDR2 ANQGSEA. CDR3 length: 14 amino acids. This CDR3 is CSARGQTPRTEAFF. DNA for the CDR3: TGCAGCGCCCGCGGACAGACCCCGAGGACTGAAGCTTTCTTT.

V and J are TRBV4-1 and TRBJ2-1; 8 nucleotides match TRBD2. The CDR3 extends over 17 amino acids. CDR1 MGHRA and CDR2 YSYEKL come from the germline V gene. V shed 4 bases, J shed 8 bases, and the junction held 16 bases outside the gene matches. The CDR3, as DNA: TGCGCCAGCAGCCCTTTCGGGAGCAGCGGGGGAGGCTATGAGCAGTTCTTC. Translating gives CASSPFGSSGGGYEQFF.

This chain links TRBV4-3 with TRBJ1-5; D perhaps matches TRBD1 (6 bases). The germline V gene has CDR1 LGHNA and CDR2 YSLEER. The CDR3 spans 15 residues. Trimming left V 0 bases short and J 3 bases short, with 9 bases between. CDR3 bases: TGCGCCAGCAGCCAAGAATGGGGGCTCAATCAGCCCCAGCATTTT. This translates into CASSQEWGLNQPQHF.

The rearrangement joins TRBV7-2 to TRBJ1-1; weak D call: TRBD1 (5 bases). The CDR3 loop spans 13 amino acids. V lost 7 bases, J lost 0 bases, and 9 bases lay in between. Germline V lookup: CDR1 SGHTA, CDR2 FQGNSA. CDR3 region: CASTQGLNTEAFF. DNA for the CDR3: TGTGCCAGCACGCAGGGCTTGAACACTGAAGCTTTCTTT. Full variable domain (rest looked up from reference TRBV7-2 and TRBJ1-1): GAGVSQSPSNKVTEKGKDVELRCDPISGHTALYWYRQSLGQGLEFLIYFQGNSAPDKSGLPSDRFSAERTGGSVSTLTIQRTQQEDSAVYLCASTQGLNTEAFFGQGTRLTVV.

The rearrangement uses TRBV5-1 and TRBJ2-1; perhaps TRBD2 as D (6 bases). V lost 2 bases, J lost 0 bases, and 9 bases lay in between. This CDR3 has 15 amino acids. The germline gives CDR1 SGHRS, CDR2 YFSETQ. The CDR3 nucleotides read TGCGCCAGCAGCTTCGGGGGTGGCTCCTACAATGAGCAGTTCTTC. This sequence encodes CASSFGGGSYNEQFF.

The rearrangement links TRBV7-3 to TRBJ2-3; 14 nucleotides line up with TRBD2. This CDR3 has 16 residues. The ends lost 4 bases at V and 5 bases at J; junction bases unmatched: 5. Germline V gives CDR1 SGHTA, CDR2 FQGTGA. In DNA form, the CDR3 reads TGTGCCAGCAGCTCCCGACTAGCGGGGGGGGAAGATACGCAGTATTTT. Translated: CASSSRLAGGEDTQYF.

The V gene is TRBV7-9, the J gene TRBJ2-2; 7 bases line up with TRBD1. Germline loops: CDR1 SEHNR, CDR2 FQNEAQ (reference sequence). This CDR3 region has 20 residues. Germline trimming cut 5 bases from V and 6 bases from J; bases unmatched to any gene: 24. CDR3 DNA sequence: TGTGCCAGCAGCAAACATCCGGCCGCGCAAAGACAGGGAATCTCCGGGGAGCTGTTTTTT. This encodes CASSKHPAAQRQGISGELFF.